This is a list of T cell receptor beta chains from one sample in a study of shared T cell receptors in the human thymus. TCRdb keeps only in-frame clones here, not all; method: immunoSEQ multiplex PCR. The sample carries hundreds of thousands of clones, roughly 90% recorded once. The sample also formed part of further work on human thymus T cells.

What was sequenced was thymocytes. The receptors stem from a boy less than two years old with a congenital heart defect. CDR3s leave out the opening cysteine and the closing phenylalanine or tryptophan. The order of the fields is J gene, V gene, CDR3 protein.

J gene: TRBJ1-2; V gene: TRBV5-4; CDR3 protein: ASSFWTANYGYT
J gene: TRBJ2-1; V gene: TRBV6-6; CDR3 protein: ASSYTVTSFEQF
J gene: TRBJ2-1; V gene: TRBV27; CDR3 protein: ASSRYRTGSYNEQF
J gene: TRBJ2-2; V gene: TRBV4-3; CDR3 protein: ASSKHPGTGGSTGELF
J gene: TRBJ2-5; V gene: TRBV5-4; CDR3 protein: ASSLGQGVGTQY
J gene: TRBJ2-2; V gene: TRBV4-3; CDR3 protein: ASSQDSSGRAGNTGELF
J gene: TRBJ1-4; V gene: TRBV4-3; CDR3 protein: ASSRGMTNEKLF
J gene: TRBJ2-6; V gene: TRBV21-1; CDR3 protein: ASSKVWDSSSGANVLT
J gene: TRBJ2-1; V gene: TRBV9; CDR3 protein: ASSVVAGGPPAEQF
J gene: TRBJ2-1; V gene: TRBV27; CDR3 protein: ASSSEGLAPRDEQF
J gene: TRBJ1-2; V gene: TRBV14; CDR3 protein: ASSQESGRQEGGYT
J gene: TRBJ2-5; V gene: TRBV18; CDR3 protein: ASSNRDRGRETQY
J gene: TRBJ2-1; V gene: TRBV27; CDR3 protein: ASRHSDRAYNEQF
J gene: TRBJ2-1; V gene: TRBV7-8; CDR3 protein: ASSSSGLANNEQF
J gene: TRBJ2-7; V gene: TRBV11-2; CDR3 protein: ASSLTYEQY
J gene: TRBJ2-2; V gene: TRBV4-3; CDR3 protein: ASSHSDRVDTGELF
J gene: TRBJ2-7; V gene: TRBV6-1; CDR3 protein: ASSERGGDTYEQY
J gene: TRBJ2-7; V gene: TRBV12-5; CDR3 protein: ASGSRAITGDEQY
J gene: TRBJ1-1; V gene: TRBV28; CDR3 protein: ASSIPGGTGGENTEAF
J gene: TRBJ2-7; V gene: TRBV6-5; CDR3 protein: ASSERDTYEQY
J gene: TRBJ1-4; V gene: TRBV9; CDR3 protein: ASSQGQQTNEKLF
J gene: TRBJ2-4; V gene: TRBV5-4; CDR3 protein: ASSPLPVNIQY
J gene: TRBJ2-7; V gene: TRBV12-5; CDR3 protein: ASGPGGGGSSYEQY
J gene: TRBJ2-1; V gene: TRBV6-5; CDR3 protein: ASSYFSTGVYNEQF
J gene: TRBJ2-7; V gene: TRBV28; CDR3 protein: ASSPGQGADEQY
J gene: TRBJ2-5; V gene: TRBV28; CDR3 protein: ASRSLWDRVKTQY
J gene: TRBJ2-7; V gene: TRBV2; CDR3 protein: ATLPYEQY
J gene: TRBJ1-2; V gene: TRBV6-5; CDR3 protein: ASSYSRPSENYGYT
J gene: TRBJ2-1; V gene: TRBV5-1; CDR3 protein: ASSPTGIGPIAGAPRSSYNEQF
J gene: TRBJ2-5; V gene: TRBV11-2; CDR3 protein: ASSLDPELATQGMKTQY
J gene: TRBJ2-7; V gene: TRBV11-3; CDR3 protein: ASSFRISGYEQY
J gene: TRBJ2-7; V gene: TRBV14; CDR3 protein: ASSQDGRVGADDEQY
J gene: TRBJ2-7; V gene: TRBV28; CDR3 protein: ASSSPGTGGRTYEQY
J gene: TRBJ1-4; V gene: TRBV27; CDR3 protein: ASSPRGGAGEKLF
J gene: TRBJ2-7; V gene: TRBV6-1; CDR3 protein: ASSGGGGRTSYEQY
J gene: TRBJ2-7; V gene: TRBV5-1; CDR3 protein: ASSPRGASVNEQY
J gene: TRBJ2-2; V gene: TRBV19; CDR3 protein: ASSIGDSNTGELF
J gene: TRBJ2-7; V gene: TRBV5-6; CDR3 protein: ASSRGPKWDEQY
J gene: TRBJ2-1; V gene: TRBV29-1; CDR3 protein: KAAVASYNEQF
J gene: TRBJ2-5; V gene: TRBV4-2; CDR3 protein: ASSLRKTQY
J gene: TRBJ2-1; V gene: TRBV12-5; CDR3 protein: ASGHYPGLAVNEQF
J gene: TRBJ2-3; V gene: TRBV21-1; CDR3 protein: ASSKVATSGDHHTDTQY
J gene: TRBJ2-7; V gene: TRBV19; CDR3 protein: ASRATRTGEEEQY
J gene: TRBJ2-1; V gene: TRBV5-1; CDR3 protein: ASSGRLAPLYYNEQF
J gene: TRBJ2-7; V gene: TRBV7-9; CDR3 protein: ASSLPSGNIYEQY
J gene: TRBJ2-3; V gene: TRBV4-1; CDR3 protein: ASSHLPVTDTQY
J gene: TRBJ2-3; V gene: TRBV18; CDR3 protein: ASSPGSGVPSMDTQY
J gene: TRBJ2-7; V gene: TRBV7-9; CDR3 protein: ASSIGERTGASYEQY
J gene: TRBJ2-1; V gene: TRBV11-2; CDR3 protein: ASSLGVRNLSYNEQF
J gene: TRBJ2-5; V gene: TRBV15; CDR3 protein: ATSMEVQETQY
J gene: TRBJ1-2; V gene: TRBV6-5; CDR3 protein: ASSYSQYYGYT
J gene: TRBJ2-7; V gene: TRBV7-9; CDR3 protein: ASSATSGRERKVYEQY
J gene: TRBJ1-2; V gene: TRBV9; CDR3 protein: ASSVERGPYGYT
J gene: TRBJ2-7; V gene: TRBV5-1; CDR3 protein: ASSLDLAGGPWTTTTVEQY
J gene: TRBJ1-5; V gene: TRBV5-5; CDR3 protein: ASSLGQSNQPQH
J gene: TRBJ2-1; V gene: TRBV19; CDR3 protein: ASSIRRTSGRAPYEQF
J gene: TRBJ2-7; V gene: TRBV19; CDR3 protein: ASSISGTGYEQY
J gene: TRBJ1-5; V gene: TRBV28; CDR3 protein: ASSPDRGRSNQPQH